Presented here are 21 T cell receptor beta chains from one specimen sequenced in a study of response to subunit inactivated influenza vaccine. TCRdb re-called the RT-PCR reads with MiXCR, one entry per CDR3 protein. The sample includes roughly 650,000 distinct CDR3 sequences, around a sixth seen only once; the top ten take 11%. Source: PBMCs from blood, taken approximately 12 days after vaccination. These receptor sequences come from a man in his fifties who received an inactivated influenza vaccine.

There are a few counts of this clonotype. The chain couples TRBV6-2 or TRBV6-3 to TRBJ1-1, with TRBD1 matching over 8 bases. Germline CDR1 is MNHEY and CDR2 is SVGEGT. The CDR3 contains 14 residues. V was pared by 6 bases and J by 6 bases, with 9 bases of the junction left unmatched. DNA of the CDR3: TGTGCCAGCAGGACCGGACAGGGCCTAGCTGAAGCTTTCTTT. Protein sequence: CASRTGQGLAEAFF.

The V and J genes are TRBV2 and TRBJ2-7, with D maybe TRBD1 (6 bases). The ends were cut back, 2 bases at V and 0 bases at J, with 11 bases in the middle. Germline V gene lookup returns CDR1 SNHLY and CDR2 FYNNEI. The CDR3 is 15 amino acids. This CDR3 is CASSESPDSSYEQYF. CDR3 bases: TGTGCCAGCAGTGAATCTCCGGACAGCTCCTACGAGCAGTACTTC.

This clonotype was counted ten times or more. V is TRBV5-1 and J is TRBJ2-1; 12 bases map to TRBD2. Germline CDR1 reads SGHRS; CDR2 reads YFSETQ. V trimming: 4 bases; J trimming: 6 bases; junction bases outside the gene matches: 5. The length of the CDR3 is 15 residues. CDR3 loop: CASSDTSGGLNEQFF. CDR3 bases: TGCGCCAGCAGCGATACTAGCGGGGGGCTCAATGAGCAGTTCTTC.

As regards this clonotype: One end of the junction is discordant with germline, which a read error may explain. The chain uses TRBV11-2 and TRBJ2-1; 11 bases match TRBD2. Germline-derived CDR1 and CDR2 are SGHAT and FQNNGV. CDR3 length: 14 residues. CDR3 sequence (DNA): TGTGCCAGCAGCAGACTAGCGGGACACAATGAGCAGTCCTTC. Its protein is CASSRLAGHNEQSF.

This clonotype occurred a few times. No conserved phenylalanine or tryptophan ends this CDR3, so it is likely a read error. The V call is TRBV5-1, the J call TRBJ2-3, with no clear D. The germline V gene encodes CDR1 SGHRS and CDR2 YFSETQ. The CDR3 runs to 13 residues. Trimming removed 6 bases from V and 2 bases from J, with 10 bases in between. This chain's CDR3 is CASKLAATDTQYS. The CDR3 coding sequence is TGCGCCAGCAAGTTGGCGGCCACAGATACGCAGTATTCT.

This clonotype was picked up a small number of times. The rearrangement uses TRBV20-1 and TRBJ2-3, with 9 nucleotides matching TRBD1. Losses at the gene ends were 6 bases for V and 6 bases for J; bases not matched to a gene: 7. Germline V lookup: CDR1 DFQATT, CDR2 SNEGSKA (reference sequence). The CDR3 extends over 13 amino acids. The CDR3 loop reads CSALQGAPDTQYF. CDR3 nucleotide sequence: TGCAGTGCGCTACAGGGGGCCCCTGATACGCAGTATTTT.

This clonotype has just a few counts. The V gene is TRBV30, the J gene TRBJ2-1; D is unclear. The CDR3 length is 12 residues. CDR1 GTSNPN and CDR2 SVGIG come from the germline V gene (reference sequence). The ends were cut back, 4 bases at V and 8 bases at J, with 12 bases in the middle. The CDR3 reads CAWNNIVDEQFF. The DNA of the CDR3 is TGTGCCTGGAACAACATCGTCGATGAGCAGTTCTTC.

The chain links TRBV11-2 to TRBJ2-1, with 9 bases identical to TRBD1. This CDR3 contains 15 residues. The V and J ends lost 9 bases and 3 bases, in that order; junction bases with no gene match: 9. Germline-derived CDR1 and CDR2 are SGHAT and FQNNGV. The DNA for the CDR3 is TGTGCCAGTGCACACCGGGACAGGGACTACAATGAGCAGTTCTTC. Residues: CASAHRDRDYNEQFF.

This clonotype was picked up a small number of times. This chain links TRBV20-1 with TRBJ2-3; D remains unclear. In germline, CDR1 is DFQATT, CDR2 SNEGSKA (reference sequence). With 1 base removed from V and 2 bases from J, the gap between germline ends came to 13 bases. There are 15 residues in the CDR3. CDR3 DNA: TGCAGTGCTAGAGGCCCCTCTCCCCTCACAGATACGCAGTATTTT. This sequence encodes CSARGPSPLTDTQYF.

The chain recombines TRBV20-1 with TRBJ2-3; 11 nucleotides agree with TRBD2. The CDR3 loop spans 15 amino acids. The germline V gene has CDR1 DFQATT and CDR2 SNEGSKA (reference sequence). V lost 1 base to trimming and J lost 6 bases; unmatched junction nucleotides: 6. In nucleotides, the CDR3 is TGCAGTGCTAGAGGCTCTAGCGGGGGGCTGGATACGCAGTATTTT. Its protein product is CSARGSSGGLDTQYF.

This clonotype was counted a few times. The rearrangement joins TRBV10-3 to TRBJ2-1; TRBD2 matches 10 bases. Germline V gene lookup returns CDR1 ENHRY and CDR2 SYGVKD. With V trimmed by 11 bases and J by 8 bases, 6 bases remained unmatched. The CDR3 extends over 12 amino acids. CDR3: CAASGTSDEQFF. CDR3 coding DNA: TGTGCCGCCTCCGGGACTAGCGATGAGCAGTTCTTC.

This clonotype was seen a handful of times. The chain carries TRBV24-1 and TRBJ2-2, with D unresolved. The CDR3 sequence is 12 residues long. CDR1 and CDR2 (germline): KGHDR, SFDVKD. Between the trimmed V and J ends, which lost 6 bases and 3 bases, there was a span of 4 bases. For the CDR3, the DNA is TGTGCCACCAGTCTAGACACCGGGGAGCTGTTTTTT. Translated, it gives CATSLDTGELFF.

The J gene is TRBJ2-3, the V gene TRBV20-1; possible D gene TRBD1, 6 bases. CDR3 length equals 15 residues. V gave up 6 bases and J gave up 1 base, with 17 bases separating them. Germline CDR1 and CDR2: DFQATT and SNEGSKA (reference sequence). DNA for the CDR3: TGCAGTGCCGTGATACAGGGATCCGGCACAGATACGCAGTATTTT. As protein: CSAVIQGSGTDTQYF.

Ten or more counts support this clonotype. J is TRBJ1-1 and V is TRBV12-3 or TRBV12-4; 7 positions match TRBD1. The J segment lost 6 bases and the V segment lost 3 bases, leaving 1 base of the junction unmatched. This CDR3 contains 12 residues. This CDR3 reads CASSFGQAEAFF. CDR3 bases: TGTGCCAGCAGTTTCGGACAGGCTGAAGCTTTCTTT.

This rearrangement joins TRBV25-1 to TRBJ2-1; 16 nucleotides align to TRBD2. CDR3 length equals 18 residues. Germline lookup yields CDR1 MGHDK and CDR2 SYGVNS. Trimming at V came to 11 bases and at J to 1 base, leaving 11 bases not matched to a gene. The CDR3 here is CAGYDGTSGGASYNEQFF. CDR3 DNA sequence: TGTGCCGGCTATGACGGGACTAGCGGGGGGGCATCCTACAATGAGCAGTTCTTC.

The table lists this clonotype with a few counts. The chain's CDR3 is CASSRAPERANTGELFF. For the CDR3, the DNA is TGTGCCAGCAGCCGAGCTCCGGAGAGGGCGAACACCGGGGAGCTGTTTTTT. This chain uses TRBV7-2 with TRBJ2-2; the D gene is possibly TRBD2 (5 bases). V was pared by 5 bases and J by 0 bases, with 16 bases between. Germline loops: CDR1 SGHTA, CDR2 FQGNSA. The CDR3 runs to 17 residues. Full variable domain (rest looked up from reference TRBV7-2 and TRBJ2-2): GAGVSQSPSNKVTEKGKDVELRCDPISGHTALYWYRQSLGQGLEFLIYFQGNSAPDKSGLPSDRFSAERTGGSVSTLTIQRTQQEDSAVYLCASSRAPERANTGELFFGEGSRLTVL.

This clonotype was detected only a few times. This rearrangement joins TRBV5-1 to TRBJ2-3; 10 nucleotides agree with TRBD2. CDR1 is SGHRS, CDR2 YFSETQ, per germline. The CDR3 covers 15 residues. V shed 4 bases and J 7 bases; nucleotides not matched to a gene: 9. CDR3: CASSPSSGGSHTQYF. The CDR3 bases are TGCGCCAGCAGCCCCTCTAGCGGGGGCTCACATACGCAGTATTTT.

V usage is TRBV6-5 and J usage is TRBJ2-7, with 7 bases that match TRBD1. The germline CDR1 and CDR2 sequences are MNHEY and SVGAGI. The CDR3 totals 16 residues. Germline trimming cut 2 bases from V and 4 bases from J; bases unmatched to any gene: 11. CDR3 amino acids: CASSYRETGKSYEQYF. CDR3 DNA sequence: TGTGCCAGCAGTTACAGGGAGACAGGGAAGAGTTACGAGCAGTACTTC.

This clonotype showed up just a few times. This chain joins TRBV10-3 and TRBJ1-3; no firm D call. The CDR3 totals 12 residues. Germline V gene sequence: CDR1 ENHRY, CDR2 SYGVKD. Trimming pared 6 bases from V and 4 bases from J, leaving 7 bases between. CDR3 sequence reads: CAISDQGNTIYF. The CDR3, as DNA: TGTGCCATCAGCGACCAGGGAAACACCATATATTTT.

The J gene is TRBJ2-2, the V gene TRBV28; unclear D gene. The ends were cut back, 3 bases at V and 5 bases at J, with 10 bases in the middle. In germline, CDR1 is MDHEN, CDR2 SYDVKM. This CDR3 has 14 amino acids. The CDR3: CASSFQFVTGELFF. DNA of the CDR3: TGTGCCAGCAGTTTCCAGTTTGTAACCGGGGAGCTGTTTTTT. Variable domain in full (rest from reference TRBV28 and TRBJ2-2): DVKVTQSSRYLVKRTGEKVFLECVQDMDHENMFWYRQDPGLGLRLIYFSYDVKMKEKGDIPEGYSVSREKKERFSLILESASTNQTSMYLCASSFQFVTGELFFGEGSRLTVL.

The chain has TRBV29-1 and TRBJ2-5; possibly TRBD1 for D (6 bases). The V end lost 7 bases, the J end lost 1 base, and 13 bases lay between the germline ends. Germline CDR1 SQVTM, CDR2 ANQGSEA. The CDR3 consists of 13 residues. CDR3 residues: CSAPGHFQETQYF. In DNA form, the CDR3 reads TGCAGCGCCCCGGGACACTTCCAAGAGACCCAGTACTTC. Full variable domain (missing parts from reference TRBV29-1 and TRBJ2-5): SAVISQKPSRDICQRGTSLTIQCQVDSQVTMMFWYRQQPGQSLTLIATANQGSEATYESGFVIDKFPISRPNLTFSTLTVSNMSPEDSSIYLCSAPGHFQETQYFGPGTRLLVL.